These T cell receptor beta chains were read from a single sample in a study of T cells in Graves' hyperthyroidism and ophthalmopathy. TCRdb recomputed calls from the multiplex PCR reads with MiXCR, one row per CDR3 protein. The data hold fewer than 700,000 distinct CDR3 sequences, with about 17% observed a single time. Sample: blood. Receptors were obtained from a woman under 40 with Graves' hyperthyroidism. Each CDR3 is given with its conserved first and last residue. Fields, in order: V gene, D gene, clone size, J gene, CDR3 protein, CDR3 DNA. The D gene is left open where the match is weak. Clone size is shown for a subset of rows, as once, few, many or a class of expanded clone.

TRBV5-1	.	many	TRBJ2-1	CASSLTGGTAGEQFF	TGCGCCAGCAGCTTGACCGGTGGGACGGCAGGAGAGCAGTTCTTC
TRBV7-2	.	many	TRBJ2-5	CASSLDGQQETQYF	TGTGCCAGCAGCTTAGATGGTCAGCAAGAGACCCAGTACTTC
TRBV7-2	TRBD2	many	TRBJ2-3	CASSPARLAGTQYF	TGTGCCAGCAGCCCCGCACGACTAGCGGGGACGCAGTATTTT
TRBV28	TRBD1	.	TRBJ1-2	CASSVSGGGSYGYTF	TGTGCCAGCAGCGTATCAGGGGGCGGGTCGTATGGCTACACCTTC
TRBV7-9	.	many	TRBJ2-1	CASSPSGPGHEQFF	TGTGCCAGCAGCCCTTCCGGGCCGGGGCATGAGCAGTTCTTC
TRBV28	.	many	TRBJ2-5	CASSFFPGLRQETQYF	TGTGCCAGCAGTTTTTTCCCAGGACTAAGGCAAGAGACCCAGTACTTC
TRBV7-9	TRBD1	many	TRBJ1-2	CASSGGYRDRDYGYTF	TGTGCCAGCAGCGGGGGCTACCGGGACAGGGATTATGGCTACACCTTC
TRBV7-2	.	once	TRBJ2-2	CASTLVYTGELFF	TGTGCCAGCACCTTAGTCTACACCGGGGAGCTGTTTTTT
TRBV7-9	.	.	TRBJ2-5	CASGWGSEETQYF	TGTGCCAGCGGGTGGGGATCCGAAGAGACCCAGTACTTC
TRBV20-1	.	few	TRBJ1-2	CRTHTQNRAGYTF	TGCAGGACACACACGCAAAACAGGGCTGGCTACACCTTC
TRBV7-2	TRBD2	many	TRBJ2-1	CASRLAGGWEQFF	TGTGCCAGCAGACTAGCGGGAGGGTGGGAGCAGTTCTTC
TRBV7-9	.	few	TRBJ2-2	CASNPSAGELFF	TGTGCCAGCAATCCCTCAGCCGGGGAGCTGTTTTTT
TRBV28	.	many	TRBJ1-5	CASSRPAGGNSNQPQHF	TGTGCCAGCAGCCGCCCGGCAGGAGGGAATAGCAATCAGCCCCAGCATTTT
TRBV12-3/TRBV12-4	.	many	TRBJ2-5	CASSPQLYATQYF	TGTGCCAGCAGTCCACAGCTTTATGCGACCCAGTACTTC
TRBV6-5	.	.	TRBJ2-5	CASSYEGTRETQYF	TGTGCCAGCAGTTACGAGGGGACTCGGGAGACCCAGTACTTC
TRBV5-1	.	.	TRBJ2-1	CASSLKNNEQFF	TGCGCCAGCAGCTTGAAGAACAATGAGCAGTTCTTC
TRBV28	TRBD2	many	TRBJ2-5	CASASGGETQYF	TGTGCCAGCGCCTCGGGGGGGGAGACCCAGTACTTC
TRBV12-3/TRBV12-4	TRBD2	.	TRBJ2-5	CASSPGTSGGPYQETQYF	TGTGCCAGCAGTCCCGGGACTAGCGGAGGTCCCTACCAAGAGACCCAGTACTTC
TRBV28	.	many	TRBJ2-5	CASSLVGALQETQYF	TGTGCCAGCAGTTTGGTGGGGGCCCTCCAAGAGACCCAGTACTTC
TRBV9	TRBD2	.	TRBJ2-7	CASSVGPAGVYEQYF	TGTGCCAGCAGCGTAGGTCCAGCGGGAGTTTACGAGCAGTACTTC
TRBV28	.	.	TRBJ1-1	CASSDDLQGDTEASF	TGTGCCAGCAGCGACGACTTACAGGGAGACACTGAAGCTTCCTTT
TRBV7-2	TRBD2	few	TRBJ2-2	CASRPGTSGTGELFF	TGTGCCAGCAGGCCCGGGACTAGCGGCACCGGGGAGCTGTTTTTT
TRBV20-1	.	.	TRBJ2-3	CSARDLGRTDTQYF	TGCAGTGCTAGAGATTTAGGGCGCACAGATACGCAGTATTTT
TRBV29-1	TRBD2	.	TRBJ2-1	CSGTSGVNEQFF	TGCAGCGGTACTAGCGGGGTCAATGAGCAGTTCTTC
TRBV6-2/TRBV6-3	TRBD1	few	TRBJ2-1	CASRNNGVGQGNINEQFF	TGTGCCAGCCGAAACAATGGGGTGGGACAGGGGAATATCAATGAGCAGTTCTTC
TRBV11-2	.	many	TRBJ1-1	CASSPLGQGYNTEAFF	TGTGCCAGCAGCCCTCTGGGGCAGGGTTATAACACTGAAGCTTTCTTT
TRBV7-2	TRBD2	many	TRBJ2-7	CASSLGLAGGRQAYEQYF	TGTGCCAGCAGCTTAGGGCTAGCGGGAGGGCGTCAGGCCTACGAGCAGTACTTC
TRBV2	.	few	TRBJ1-5	CASRTTGNNQPQHF	TGTGCCAGCAGGACCACAGGGAACAATCAGCCCCAGCATTTT
TRBV3-1	.	.	TRBJ2-2	CASDMGGTGELFF	TGTGCCAGTGATATGGGGGGAACCGGGGAGCTGTTTTTT
TRBV18	.	.	TRBJ2-7	CASSSELPGENF	TGTGCCAGCTCATCTGAACTCCCGGGGGAGAATTTC
TRBV27	TRBD2	.	TRBJ2-4	CASRPLTSGRKGDIQYF	TGTGCCAGCCGACCATTGACTAGCGGGAGGAAAGGGGACATTCAGTACTTC
TRBV5-6	TRBD2	.	TRBJ2-3	CASSSSLAGDTQYF	TGTGCCAGCAGCTCCTCTTTAGCGGGAGATACGCAGTATTTT
TRBV11-2	.	many	TRBJ2-7	CASSFAQNEQYF	TGTGCCAGCAGCTTTGCCCAGAACGAGCAGTACTTC
TRBV28	.	many	TRBJ1-1	CASSLEGHTNTEAFF	TGTGCCAGCAGTTTAGAAGGACATACGAACACTGAAGCTTTCTTT
TRBV7-2	.	.	TRBJ1-6	CASSLGPAGSPLHF	TGTGCCAGCAGCTTAGGACCAGCCGGTTCACCCCTCCACTTT
TRBV7-9	.	many	TRBJ2-7	CARTDGRKALYEQYF	TGTGCCCGGACAGACGGGCGAAAGGCCCTCTACGAGCAGTACTTC
TRBV25-1	.	once	TRBJ1-5	CASSAPPSNQPQHF	TGTGCCAGCAGTGCCCCGCCCTCCAATCAGCCCCAGCATTTT
TRBV3-1	TRBD1	.	TRBJ1-2	CASSRDRGRSTYGYTF	TGTGCCAGCAGCCGGGACAGGGGTCGCTCCACTTATGGCTACACCTTC
TRBV15	.	.	TRBJ2-7	CATSRGATARAGIYEQYF	TGTGCCACCAGCAGAGGGGCTACCGCCCGGGCGGGAATATACGAGCAGTACTTC
TRBV6-2/TRBV6-3	.	.	TRBJ1-2	CASKVPGGSYGYTF	TGTGCCAGCAAGGTTCCTGGGGGAAGCTATGGCTACACCTTC
TRBV5-1	TRBD1	many	TRBJ1-2	CASSAATGNYGYTF	TGCGCCAGCAGCGCTGCGACAGGGAACTATGGCTACACCTTC
TRBV2	TRBD2	many	TRBJ2-2	CASSELGLGRTGELFF	TGTGCCAGCAGTGAATTGGGACTAGGTAGAACCGGGGAGCTGTTTTTT
TRBV12-3/TRBV12-4	.	few	TRBJ2-2	CASSLWERRTGELFF	TGTGCCAGCAGTTTATGGGAAAGACGCACCGGGGAGCTGTTTTTT
TRBV11-3	.	few	TRBJ2-1	CASSLDPAGYNEQFF	TGTGCCAGCAGCTTAGATCCCGCAGGGTACAATGAGCAGTTCTTC
TRBV7-3	TRBD2	.	TRBJ2-1	CASSSAGLAARTGQRQFF	TGTGCCAGCAGCTCGGCGGGACTAGCGGCTCGGACTGGGCAGCGGCAGTTCTTC
TRBV5-1	.	many	TRBJ1-1	CASRNGNTEAFF	TGCGCCAGCAGAAACGGGAACACTGAAGCTTTCTTT
TRBV14	.	few	TRBJ1-2	CASSPTFNYGYTF	TGTGCCAGCAGCCCGACCTTTAACTATGGCTACACCTTC
TRBV6-2/TRBV6-3	.	few	TRBJ2-1	CASSYLLADSYNEQFF	TGTGCCAGCAGTTATCTCTTAGCGGACTCCTACAATGAGCAGTTCTTC
TRBV4-1	TRBD2	many	TRBJ2-5	CASSLEGLGEETQYF	TGCGCCAGCAGCCTGGAAGGACTAGGCGAGGAGACCCAGTACTTC